This entry lists 32 T cell receptor beta chains sequenced from one sample in a study of blood T cell repertoires in COVID-19. TCRdb keeps only in-frame clones here, not all; method: immunoSEQ multiplex PCR. Among roughly 280,000 clones listed, 75% to 90% were seen once. The sequencing input was PBMCs or T cells enriched from blood (not recorded which). Receptor source: a woman aged 25 to 39 with acute COVID-19.

The CDR3 region has the DNA TGTGCCAGTAGTGTCACCTACTCTGGAAACACCATATATTTT. It is translated as CASSVTYSGNTIYF. The chain couples TRBV19 to TRBJ1-3; D is ambiguous. The CDR3 has 14 amino acids. From germline, CDR1 is LNHDA and CDR2 SQIVND (reference sequence). The V gene lost 5 bases and the J gene lost 0 bases, with 8 bases spanning the gap.

The CDR3 nucleotides are TGTGCCAGCAGTTCAAGGGACTACTCCTACGAGCAGTACTTC. As protein: CASSSRDYSYEQYF. The chain carries TRBV6-5 and TRBJ2-7, with 7 bases that match TRBD2. Germline-derived CDR1 and CDR2 are MNHEY and SVGAGI. The J segment lost 0 bases and the V segment lost 4 bases, leaving 3 bases of the junction unmatched. The CDR3 spans 14 residues.

The gene calls are TRBV7-9 and TRBJ1-1, with D perhaps TRBD1 (5 bases). The CDR3 has 18 amino acids. Germline CDR1 SEHNR, CDR2 FQNEAQ (reference sequence). Between the trimmed V and J ends, which lost 2 bases and 3 bases, there was a span of 22 bases. The CDR3 here is CASSLIYRRSGGDTEAFF. In nucleotides, the CDR3 is TGTGCCAGCAGCTTAATCTATCGCCGAAGTGGGGGGGACACTGAAGCTTTCTTT. Full variable domain (missing parts from reference TRBV7-9 and TRBJ1-1): DTGVSQNPRHKITKRGQNVTFRCDPISEHNRLYWYRQTLGQGPEFLTYFQNEAQLEKSRLLSDRFSAERPKGSFSTLEIQRTEQGDSAMYLCASSLIYRRSGGDTEAFFGQGTRLTVV.

The chain is built from TRBV4-3 and TRBJ2-7, with 8 positions matching TRBD2. Germline trimming cut 2 bases from V and 3 bases from J; bases unmatched to any gene: 3. Germline loops: CDR1 LGHNA, CDR2 YSLEER. The CDR3 spans 14 residues. The CDR3 bases are TGCGCCAGCAGCCAATTTAGCGGGAACTACGAGCAGTACTTC. Its translation is CASSQFSGNYEQYF.

This clone has a single count. This chain uses TRBV29-1 with TRBJ1-1; D remains ambiguous. CDR1 and CDR2 (germline): SQVTM, ANQGSEA. The V end lost 3 bases, the J end lost 0 bases, and 8 bases lay between the germline ends. The CDR3 has 13 amino acids. CDR3 sequence reads: CSVEVRLNTEAFF. For the CDR3, the DNA is TGCAGCGTTGAGGTCAGATTGAACACTGAAGCTTTCTTT.

The CDR3 bases are TGCGCCAGCATATATAACGGACGACTACCCTACGAGCAGTACTTC. Amino acid sequence: CASIYNGRLPYEQYF. The chain uses TRBV10-1 and TRBJ2-7, with a possible D match to TRBD2 (5 bases). Trimming shortened V by 7 bases and J by 2 bases, and 18 bases separated the two germline ends. CDR3 length equals 15 residues. The germline CDR1 and CDR2 sequences are WNHNN and SYGVQD (reference sequence).

The chain joins TRBV12-3 or TRBV12-4 to TRBJ1-2; 9 positions agree with TRBD1. V lost 6 bases, J lost 5 bases, and 4 bases stayed unmatched. The CDR3 has 13 amino acids. CDR3 in DNA: TGTGCCAGCAGCACCGGGACAGGGTATGGCTACACCTTC. The encoded protein is CASSTGTGYGYTF.

The J gene is TRBJ1-5, the V gene TRBV6-6; 9 nucleotides match TRBD1. Per germline, CDR1 MNHNY and CDR2 SVGAGI (reference sequence). This CDR3 spans 16 amino acids. The ends lost 5 bases at V and 3 bases at J; junction bases unmatched: 8. The CDR3 nucleotides read TGTGCCAGCAGTCCCCTCGACAGGGGGTACAATCAGCCCCAGCATTTT. Encoded protein: CASSPLDRGYNQPQHF.

This clone has a handful of counts. The rearrangement joins TRBV4-1 to TRBJ1-4; unclear D gene. The CDR3 contains 17 residues. Germline-derived CDR1 and CDR2 are MGHRA and YSYEKL. V lost 0 bases and J lost 2, with 13 bases in between. The CDR3 nucleotides are TGCGCCAGCAGCCAAGACTGGGGAGCAGGCACTAATGAAAAACTGTTTTTT. This codes for CASSQDWGAGTNEKLFF.

The rearrangement joins TRBV19 to TRBJ1-6, with a tentative D call TRBD1 (6 bases). CDR1 and CDR2 (germline): LNHDA, SQIVND (reference sequence). V was pared by 9 bases and J by 6 bases, with 12 bases between. CDR3 length equals 13 residues. CDR3 DNA sequence: TGTGCCAGCCATGACAGGCTTAATTCACCCCTCCACTTT. It is translated as CASHDRLNSPLHF.

V usage is TRBV7-2 and J usage is TRBJ2-7, with a weak D call TRBD2 (6 bases). This CDR3 spans 15 amino acids. Trimming stripped 2 bases from V and 0 bases from J, with 11 bases between. The germline gives CDR1 SGHTA, CDR2 FQGNSA. The CDR3 region has the DNA TGTGCCAGCAGCTTATGGCTGGGAGGCTCCTACGAGCAGTACTTC. Its translation: CASSLWLGGSYEQYF.

The chain uses TRBV29-1 and TRBJ1-2; 10 bases line up with TRBD1. In germline, CDR1 is SQVTM, CDR2 ANQGSEA. V gave up 2 bases and J gave up 8 bases; unmatched junction bases: 8. The CDR3 runs to 14 residues. The CDR3 here is CSVEYRDRGRGYTF. CDR3 DNA: TGCAGCGTTGAATATCGGGACAGGGGCCGGGGCTACACCTTC.

This rearrangement joins TRBV7-9 to TRBJ2-3; 7 positions match TRBD1. The CDR3 is 16 amino acids. The germline V gene has CDR1 SEHNR and CDR2 FQNEAQ (reference sequence). With 7 bases clipped from V and 2 bases from J, the junction kept 12 bases outside the gene matches. This chain's CDR3 is CASIPGAGGNTDTQYF. Written as DNA, the CDR3 is TGTGCCAGCATCCCCGGGGCAGGGGGTAACACAGATACGCAGTATTTT.

This clone was recorded only once. The chain combines TRBV7-2 with TRBJ2-7; D possibly corresponds to TRBD2 (6 bases). V lost 4 bases to trimming and J lost 0 bases, with 19 bases between them. Per the germline V gene, CDR1 is SGHTA and CDR2 is FQGNSA. This CDR3 spans 17 amino acids. In DNA form, the CDR3 reads TGTGCCAGCAGCTCAAAATCCCCGGGAGAGAGCTCCTACGAGCAGTACTTC. Translation gives CASSSKSPGESSYEQYF.

J is TRBJ2-7 and V is TRBV7-9; 7 bases map to TRBD1. Germline V gene sequence: CDR1 SEHNR, CDR2 FQNEAQ (reference sequence). This CDR3 is 13 amino acids long. Trimming took 4 bases from V and 3 from J; bases not matched to a gene: 3. CDR3 residues: CASSWDRNYEQYF. DNA for the CDR3: TGTGCCAGCAGCTGGGACAGAAACTACGAGCAGTACTTC.

V usage is TRBV19 and J usage is TRBJ2-1; 10 bases line up with TRBD2. V gave up 3 bases and J gave up 6 bases; unmatched junction bases: 2. This CDR3 comprises 14 residues. The V gene's germline CDR1 is LNHDA and CDR2 SQIVND (reference sequence). CDR3 bases: TGTGCCAGTAGTATCCTAGCGGGAGTCAATGAGCAGTTCTTC. Encoded protein: CASSILAGVNEQFF.

The J gene is TRBJ2-1, the V gene TRBV11-2, with D maybe TRBD1 (5 bases). The germline V and J ends were trimmed by 3 bases and 10 bases, with 19 bases remaining between them. Germline CDR1 and CDR2: SGHAT and FQNNGV. The CDR3 is 15 residues long. The CDR3 coding sequence is TGTGCCAGCAGCTTGGGGCTTACCCCTACCCTGGAGCAGTTCTTC. It encodes CASSLGLTPTLEQFF.

CDR3 DNA: TGTGCCAGCAGCGTGGAGGACAGTGTTTACGAGCAGTACTTC. The encoded protein is CASSVEDSVYEQYF. This chain uses TRBV5-4 with TRBJ2-7; possible D gene TRBD1, 6 bases. CDR3 length equals 14 residues. CDR1 SGHNT and CDR2 YYREEE come from the germline V gene (reference sequence). Trimming removed 4 bases at V and 4 bases at J, with 15 bases between.

The genes are TRBV3-1 (or the pseudogene TRBV3-2) and TRBJ1-2, with 7 bases matching TRBD1. The ends lost 0 bases at V and 6 bases at J; junction bases unmatched: 4. The CDR3 length is 14 residues. From germline, CDR1 is LGHDT and CDR2 YNNKEL (reference sequence). The CDR3 coding sequence is TGTGCCAGCAGCCAAGATCTGGGGACAGATGGCTACACCTTC. It is translated as CASSQDLGTDGYTF.

Ten or more counts support this clone. The chain recombines TRBV6-4 with TRBJ2-2; 7 positions agree with TRBD1. Per germline, CDR1 MRHNA and CDR2 SNTAGT. The CDR3 has 15 amino acids. V trimming: 2 bases; J trimming: 3 bases; junction bases outside the gene matches: 3. The CDR3 DNA follows: TGTGCCAGCAGTGACGGTGACAGGGACACCGGGGAGCTGTTTTTT. Residues: CASSDGDRDTGELFF.

The chain combines TRBV28 with TRBJ2-3; the match to TRBD2 covers 8 bases. The CDR3 is 16 amino acids. Germline V CDR1 and CDR2: MDHEN, SYDVKM. With 7 bases clipped from V and 5 bases from J, the junction kept 14 bases outside the gene matches. This CDR3 reads CASTAPGRARGDTQYF. CDR3 nucleotides: TGTGCCAGCACTGCCCCCGGGAGGGCACGCGGAGATACGCAGTATTTT.

This sequence joins TRBV7-2 and TRBJ2-3, with a tentative D call TRBD2 (6 bases). The CDR3 runs to 16 residues. CDR1 is SGHTA, CDR2 FQGNSA, per germline. Trimming left V 0 bases short and J 2 bases short, with 12 bases between. CDR3 bases: TGTGCCAGCAGCTTAGCGCGGGATCCCCCCACAGATACGCAGTATTTT. The encoded protein is CASSLARDPPTDTQYF.

This rearrangement joins TRBV5-1 to TRBJ2-1, with 9 bases identical to TRBD2. The CDR3 loop spans 15 amino acids. Germline V gene data show CDR1 as SGHRS and CDR2 as YFSETQ. With V trimmed by 2 bases and J by 4 bases, 4 bases remained unmatched. In DNA form, the CDR3 reads TGCGCCAGCAGCTTTGAGCTAGCGGGATACAATGAGCAGTTCTTC. It is translated as CASSFELAGYNEQFF.

The chain combines TRBV14 with TRBJ2-7; 12 bases are shared with TRBD2. CDR3 size: 16 residues. In germline, CDR1 is SGHDN, CDR2 FVKESK. V lost 3 bases to trimming and J lost 4 bases; unmatched junction nucleotides: 7. CDR3 loop: CASSHSLAGGRYEQYF. The DNA for the CDR3 is TGTGCCAGCAGCCATAGTCTAGCGGGAGGGAGGTACGAGCAGTACTTC.

The genes are TRBV30 and TRBJ1-1, with 8 bases identical to TRBD1. The germline CDR1 and CDR2 sequences are GTSNPN and SVGIG (reference sequence). J gave up 7 bases and V 4 bases, and 8 bases lay outside the gene matches. The CDR3 has 13 amino acids. CDR3 residues: CAWNRGTGHEAFF. In DNA form, the CDR3 reads TGTGCCTGGAACCGGGGGACAGGTCATGAAGCTTTCTTT.

The gene calls are TRBV7-6 and TRBJ2-1; D not certain. The CDR3 has 12 amino acids. V lost 4 bases, J lost 8 bases, and 9 bases lay in between. Germline V gives CDR1 SGHVS, CDR2 FNYEAQ. CDR3 DNA: TGTGCCAGCAGCTCCGTTTTCGATGAGCAGTTCTTC. As protein: CASSSVFDEQFF.

The chain joins TRBV3-1 (or the pseudogene TRBV3-2) to TRBJ2-1, with TRBD2 identical over 10 bases. This CDR3 spans 15 amino acids. CDR1 and CDR2 from the germline V gene are LGHDT and YNNKEL (reference sequence). V shed 4 bases and J 3 bases; nucleotides not matched to a gene: 3. The DNA for the CDR3 is TGTGCCAGCAGCCGGCCTAGCGGGGGCTACAATGAGCAGTTCTTC. Translated, it gives CASSRPSGGYNEQFF.

V usage is TRBV14 and J usage is TRBJ2-2; D unresolved. CDR3 length: 14 amino acids. Trimming shortened V by 0 bases and J by 3 bases, and 5 bases separated the two germline ends. Germline CDR1 reads SGHDN; CDR2 reads FVKESK. The CDR3 sequence is CASSQDRYTGELFF. CDR3 in DNA: TGTGCCAGCAGCCAAGACAGGTACACCGGGGAGCTGTTTTTT.

Here the CDR3 reads CASARTTNEKLFF. In DNA form, the CDR3 reads TGTGCCAGCGCCAGGACAACTAATGAAAAACTGTTTTTT. This chain uses TRBV28 with TRBJ1-4, with no clear D. Per germline, CDR1 MDHEN and CDR2 SYDVKM. V dropped 8 bases and J dropped 0 bases, with 7 bases sitting between them. The CDR3 covers 13 residues. Based on the CDR3 plus reference TRBV28 and TRBJ1-4, the full variable domain is DVKVTQSSRYLVKRTGEKVFLECVQDMDHENMFWYRQDPGLGLRLIYFSYDVKMKEKGDIPEGYSVSREKKERFSLILESASTNQTSMYLCASARTTNEKLFFGSGTQLSVL.

The rearrangement joins TRBV19 to TRBJ1-6, with D possibly TRBD1 on 6 matching bases. Germline CDR1 LNHDA, CDR2 SQIVND (reference sequence). The CDR3 covers 15 residues. V was shortened by 4 bases and J by 0 bases, with 7 bases between the two germline ends. The CDR3, as DNA: TGTGCCAGTAGTACCAGGGGCTCCTATAATTCACCCCTCCACTTT. Its protein is CASSTRGSYNSPLHF.

This clone was observed at least ten times. The chain employs TRBV5-4 and TRBJ2-1; D is unresolved. V lost 4 bases and J 4 bases, leaving 6 bases between the germline ends. This CDR3 has 12 residues. Germline-derived CDR1 and CDR2 are SGHNT and YYREEE (reference sequence). The CDR3 region is CASSERYNEQFF. Written as DNA, the CDR3 is TGTGCCAGCAGCGAACGGTACAATGAGCAGTTCTTC.

The chain has TRBV28 and TRBJ1-5; perhaps TRBD1 as D (5 bases). The CDR3 is 15 amino acids. Germline CDR1 and CDR2: MDHEN and SYDVKM. The V end lost 6 bases, the J end lost 7 bases, and 19 bases lay between the germline ends. CDR3 region: CASRLVRGSYQPQHF. The CDR3 DNA follows: TGTGCCAGCAGACTCGTACGGGGGTCGTACCAGCCCCAGCATTTT.